Listed below are T cell receptor beta chains from one sample, sequenced in a study of CD8+CD57+ T cells in acquired aplastic anemia. TCRdb passed the reads through MiXCR, listing each CDR3 protein once. The sample includes roughly 170,000 distinct CDR3 sequences, about half of them seen just once. Sequencing was performed on sorted CD4+, CD8+, or CD8+CD57+ T cells (not recorded which) from PBMCs. The source of these receptors is a human donor with aplastic anemia. Each CDR3 is given without its conserved first and last residue. D genes are given only for firm matches.

V | D | CDR3
TRBV10-3 | . | AIGPGNTEAF
TRBV10-3 | TRBD1 | AISGTGKGYEQY
TRBV9 | . | ASSVAGTKGTEAF
TRBV12-3/TRBV12-4 | . | ASTSWGADTQY
TRBV28 | . | ASSRADLAYEQY
TRBV10-3 | TRBD1 | AIGGQGVYT
TRBV30 | . | AWSVHGGEAF
TRBV10-3 | . | AISDVINTGELF
TRBV29-1 | . | SASTFDTYEQY
TRBV10-3 | TRBD1 | AISERQGAIGTDTQY
TRBV6-1 | . | ASSPKEDYGYT
TRBV4-1 | TRBD2 | ASSQVGSGKETQY
TRBV24-1 | TRBD2 | ATSDFSLAGSWTQY
TRBV19 | TRBD1 | ASSSARGPFYEQY
TRBV7-3 | . | ASSLLPIGIGSTGELF
TRBV2 | . | ASKSDGGGELF
TRBV2 | TRBD1 | ASSVGQGAYSPLH
TRBV12-3/TRBV12-4 | TRBD2 | ASTNPPTSGVSTDTQY
TRBV10-3 | TRBD1 | AIRAGTGAYEQY
TRBV2 | . | ASSEARLPQH
TRBV19 | TRBD1 | ASRPRDRGNQPQH